This TCR beta chain appears in the sequencing data of a study of T cells in Graves' hyperthyroidism and ophthalmopathy. Study-wide context: Pretreatment peripheral blood was obtained at initial diagnosis. Study-wide points: From stable hyperthyroidism, ophthalmopathy was separated by a 13 V-J model.

Ten or more counts support this clonotype. Antigen specificity is unknown. Amplification yielded TCR beta CDR3 regions, with RNA transcripts as the source. First-round RT-PCR targeting the TCR CDR3 was performed with the HTBI primer set. TCRdb called the multiplex PCR reads again in MiXCR, with one record for every CDR3 protein. The repertoire includes under 750,000 distinct CDR3 sequences, over 15% of them detected once, and 16% sits in the top ten. Germline CDR1 and CDR2: SGHRS and YFSETQ. Germline trimming cut 5 bases from V and 3 bases from J; bases unmatched to any gene: 3. The CDR3 is 14 residues long.

This TCR was sampled from a woman in her 50s with Graves' hyperthyroidism that later progressed to Graves' ophthalmopathy. The rearrangement uses TRBV5-1 and TRBJ2-3; 10 nucleotides align to TRBD2. The source material was blood. The CDR3 nucleotides read TGCGCCAGCAGGAATAGCGGGGGGACAGATACGCAGTATTTT. Its protein is CASRNSGGTDTQYF. Filled out from reference TRBV5-1 and TRBJ2-3, the complete variable domain reads KAGVTQTPRYLIKTRGQQVTLSCSPISGHRSVSWYQQTPGQGLQFLFEYFSETQRNKGNFPGRFSGRQFSNSRSEMNVSTLELGDSALYLCASRNSGGTDTQYFGPGTRLTVL.